These T cell receptor beta chains were read from a single sample in a study of neurological immune-mediated disorders. In TCRdb, the 5' RACE reads were re-called with MiXCR into one record per CDR3 protein. The profile shows roughly 45,000 distinct CDR3 sequences, 13% of them singletons. Material: PBMCs. The source of these receptors is a man aged 30 to 45 in good health. CDR3s include the opening cysteine and the closing phenylalanine or tryptophan. A D gene is named only where the DNA matches it firmly. The listing skips clone size in some rows; elsewhere it reads once, few, many or a size class.

j_call	d_call	v_call	clone_size	cdr3_nt	cdr3_aa
TRBJ2-1	TRBD1	TRBV28	many	TGTGCCAGCAGTTTGAACAGGGGCTCCTACAATGAGCAGTTCTTC	CASSLNRGSYNEQFF
TRBJ1-2	-	TRBV20-1	many	TGCAGTGCTCAGAATGCGGGGCATGGCTACACCTTC	CSAQNAGHGYTF
TRBJ2-7	-	TRBV12-3/TRBV12-4	many	TGTGCCAGCAGTTTAGCGTCGAGCTCCTACGAGCAGTACTTC	CASSLASSSYEQYF
TRBJ2-5	TRBD2	TRBV10-3	many	TGTGCCATCAGTGCGCCTAGCGGAGTCCAAGAGACCCAGTACTTC	CAISAPSGVQETQYF
TRBJ2-7	TRBD2	TRBV10-3	many	TGTGCCATCAGTGAGACTGGCGGGAGTCGGTACGAGCAGTACTTC	CAISETGGSRYEQYF
TRBJ1-1	-	TRBV5-1	many	TGCGCCAGCAGCGGAGGGGCTGAAGCTTTCTTT	CASSGGAEAFF
TRBJ1-5	-	TRBV7-9	many	TGTGCCAGCAGCTTAGTCGCAAATCAGCCCCAGCATTTT	CASSLVANQPQHF
TRBJ2-7	-	TRBV7-9	many	TGTGCCAGCAGCTTAGGGAGTACCCCGCCCTCCGAGCAGTACTTC	CASSLGSTPPSEQYF
TRBJ2-7	-	TRBV29-1	many	TGCAGCGTTGTGCAGGGGACCCCCTACGAGCAGTACTTC	CSVVQGTPYEQYF
TRBJ2-1	TRBD2	TRBV20-1	many	TGCAGTGCCCCAGCACTTAGCGGGAGGTCCTACAATGAGCAGTTCTTC	CSAPALSGRSYNEQFF
TRBJ2-5	TRBD2	TRBV7-8	many	TGTGCCAGCAGCGAGGGACTAGCAGGGCAGACCCAGTACTTC	CASSEGLAGQTQYF
TRBJ2-4	-	TRBV15	-	TGTGCCACCAGCAGGGAGGAAAGGAGGGCCCTCGAAAACATTCAGTACTTC	CATSREERRALENIQYF
TRBJ2-5	TRBD1	TRBV29-1	few	TGCAGCGGAAAGACAGGGGAAGAGACCCAGTACTTC	CSGKTGEETQYF
TRBJ1-1	-	TRBV29-1	many	TGCAGCGCCGAAAGGGGGGGCACTGAAGCTTTCTTT	CSAERGGTEAFF
TRBJ2-2	-	TRBV9	many	TGTGCCAGCAGCGTAGTTGGACAACCGAACACCGGGGAGCTGTTTTTT	CASSVVGQPNTGELFF
TRBJ2-3	TRBD2	TRBV5-1	many	TGCGCCAGCAGCCTTGAGCGGGAGACAGATACGCAGTATTTT	CASSLERETDTQYF
TRBJ1-5	-	TRBV7-2	many	TGTGCCAGCAGCTACACCGACCGGGGAGGTCAGCCCCAGCATTTT	CASSYTDRGGQPQHF
TRBJ2-3	-	TRBV12-3/TRBV12-4	many	TGTGCCAGCAATCACAGGAGAATTAGCACAGATACGCAGTATTTT	CASNHRRISTDTQYF
TRBJ2-3	TRBD1	TRBV9	many	TGTGCCAGCAGATCCCACGAGGCGGCAGGGGGAGATACGCAGTATTTT	CASRSHEAAGGDTQYF
TRBJ2-5	TRBD1	TRBV28	many	TGTGCCAGCAGCAATGACAGGGGGGAGACCCAGTACTTC	CASSNDRGETQYF
TRBJ1-1	-	TRBV3-1	many	TGTGCCAGCAGCCAAGATCAGGATGGCACTGAAGCTTTCTTT	CASSQDQDGTEAFF
TRBJ1-4	TRBD1	TRBV3-1	many	TGTGCCAGCAGCCGTCGAACAGGGGCGACTAATGAAAAACTGTTTTTT	CASSRRTGATNEKLFF
TRBJ2-7	-	TRBV7-8	many	TGTGCCAGCAGCTTAGTTTGGGGCTCCTACGAGCAGTACTTC	CASSLVWGSYEQYF
TRBJ2-2	TRBD2	TRBV6-6	many	TGTGCCAGCACCCCGGGACTAGCGTTCACCGGGGAGCTGTTTTTT	CASTPGLAFTGELFF
TRBJ1-2	TRBD1	TRBV2	-	TGTGCCAGCAGTAAGGCGGGGACAGGGGTTGATGGCTACACCTTC	CASSKAGTGVDGYTF
TRBJ2-7	TRBD2	TRBV11-2	many	TGTGCCAGCAGCTTCCCCGGGACTAGCGCGTCCGAGCAGTACTTC	CASSFPGTSASEQYF
TRBJ1-1	-	TRBV3-1	many	TGTGCCAGCAGCCAAGTCTTAGTCCCGGACGGAACTGAAGCTTTCTTT	CASSQVLVPDGTEAFF
TRBJ2-1	TRBD2	TRBV29-1	many	TGCAGCGTTGAACCGACGGGAGGACTAGCGGGAGATGAGCAGTTCTTC	CSVEPTGGLAGDEQFF
TRBJ1-5	TRBD1	TRBV5-1	many	TGCGCCAGCAGCTTGGAGGGACAGGGTTCAAATCAGCCCCAGCATTTT	CASSLEGQGSNQPQHF
TRBJ1-6	-	TRBV3-1	-	TGTGCCAGCAGCCCGGTTACAGGAAGTAATTCACCCCTCCACTTT	CASSPVTGSNSPLHF
TRBJ2-3	TRBD2	TRBV7-6	many	TGTGCCAGCAGCTCTCTTGGGGGGAGGGCCGCAGATACGCAGTATTTT	CASSSLGGRAADTQYF
TRBJ2-5	-	TRBV5-1	many	TGCGCCAGCAGCTCCCAAGAGACCCAGTACTTC	CASSSQETQYF
TRBJ2-2	-	TRBV24-1	many	TGTGCCACCAGTGATTTCAAGGGTTCGAACACCGGGGAGCTGTTTTTT	CATSDFKGSNTGELFF
TRBJ2-3	TRBD2	TRBV20-1	many	TGCAGTGCTAGAGATTACACTAGCGGGACAGATACGCAGTATTTT	CSARDYTSGTDTQYF
TRBJ2-1	-	TRBV7-8	many	TGTGCCAGCCGCCACGGCCGGCGCGCGATCTCTGGTGAGCAGTTCTTC	CASRHGRRAISGEQFF
TRBJ1-1	-	TRBV5-1	many	TGCGCCAGCAGCTTAGGGGCCGCCTCTGAAGCTTTCTTT	CASSLGAASEAFF
TRBJ2-1	TRBD2	TRBV7-3	-	TGTGCCAGCAGCGGACTAGCGGGACATGAGCAGTTCTTC	CASSGLAGHEQFF
TRBJ2-1	-	TRBV5-1	many	TGCGCCAGCAGCTTGGTCACAGCCTCCAACAATGAGCAGTTCTTC	CASSLVTASNNEQFF
TRBJ2-7	-	TRBV25-1	many	TGTGCCAGCAGTGAATATAGCTTAACGGGGGAGCAGTACTTC	CASSEYSLTGEQYF
TRBJ2-3	-	TRBV7-9	many	TGTGCCACCGCGCCAGCTAGCACAGATACGCAGTATTTT	CATAPASTDTQYF
TRBJ2-7	-	TRBV6-6	once	TGTGCCAGCAGTTACTCGATTGTGACCCCGACCTACGAGCAGTACTTC	CASSYSIVTPTYEQYF
TRBJ2-2	-	TRBV28	once	TGTGCCAGCAGTTTACCTCAGAACACCGGGGAGCTGTTTTTT	CASSLPQNTGELFF
TRBJ2-7	-	TRBV20-1	many	TGCAGTGCTAGGCTTTTTGGGGCGGGCGTTTCCTACGAGCAGTACTTC	CSARLFGAGVSYEQYF
TRBJ2-7	TRBD2	TRBV7-2	-	TGTGCCAGCAGCTTGGGACTAGCAGGAGGCGAGCAGTACTTC	CASSLGLAGGEQYF